Listed below are T cell receptor beta chains from one sample, sequenced in a study of T cell responses to AZD1222 COVID-19 vaccine. Generated by immunoSEQ multiplex PCR, the TCRdb table keeps only in-frame clones and is missing some. The sample lists fewer than 120,000 clones, about 94% seen once, with 2.5% to 3.5% in the top ten. Specimen: peripheral blood, collected 28 days after the second AZD1222 dose. The receptors come from an adult who received the AZD1222 COVID-19 vaccine. The CDR3 runs from the conserved cysteine through the conserved F or W. A D gene is named only where the DNA matches it firmly. Size is omitted from some rows. Given values are once, few, many or a class for expanded clones.

clone_size	v_call	j_call	d_call	cdr3_aa	cdr3_nt
NA	TRBV5-5	TRBJ2-2	NA	CASSLILVGTGELFF	TGTGCCAGCAGCTTGATTCTAGTCGGCACCGGGGAGCTGTTTTTT
NA	TRBV18	TRBJ1-5	TRBD1	CASSRLPGQGGQPQHF	TGTGCCAGCTCTCGTCTACCGGGACAGGGCGGTCAGCCCCAGCATTTT
NA	TRBV3-1/TRBV3-2	TRBJ1-2	NA	CASSQEWGGGYTF	TGTGCCAGCAGCCAAGAATGGGGGGGAGGCTACACCTTC
NA	TRBV25-1	TRBJ1-5	TRBD1	CASSADRADQPQHF	TGTGCCAGCAGTGCCGACAGGGCTGATCAGCCCCAGCATTTT
NA	TRBV7-2	TRBJ1-1	NA	CASSPEHLMNTEAFF	TGTGCCAGCAGCCCGGAACACCTTATGAACACTGAAGCTTTCTTT
NA	TRBV7-8	TRBJ2-2	NA	CASSRETEGTGELFF	TGTGCCAGCAGCCGAGAGACAGAGGGAACCGGGGAGCTGTTTTTT
NA	TRBV3-1/TRBV3-2	TRBJ2-1	TRBD2	CASSLSGATYNEQFF	TGTGCCAGCAGCCTTAGCGGGGCCACCTACAATGAGCAGTTCTTC
NA	TRBV5-3	TRBJ2-1	TRBD2	CARSPRGVGYNEQFF	TGTGCCAGAAGCCCCCGGGGGGTGGGCTACAATGAGCAGTTCTTC
NA	TRBV6-6	TRBJ2-1	NA	CASSGYSYNEQFF	TGTGCCAGCAGCGGATACTCCTACAATGAGCAGTTCTTC
NA	TRBV5-6	TRBJ2-5	NA	CASSETGKNGETQYF	TGTGCCAGCAGCGAAACAGGGAAGAACGGGGAGACCCAGTACTTC
NA	TRBV5-1	TRBJ2-7	TRBD1	CASSLTPDRPNEQYF	TGCGCCAGCAGCTTGACCCCGGACAGGCCCAACGAGCAGTACTTC
NA	TRBV15	TRBJ1-2	NA	CATSRVLGISYGYTF	TGTGCCACCAGCAGAGTCTTAGGGATTAGCTATGGCTACACCTTC
few	TRBV5-4	TRBJ1-1	TRBD1	CASRTGGLSMNTEAFF	TGTGCCAGCCGGACAGGGGGATTGTCAATGAACACTGAAGCTTTCTTT
NA	TRBV6-1	TRBJ2-7	NA	CASSSLKDSYEQYF	TGTGCCAGCAGTTCCCTAAAGGACTCCTACGAGCAGTACTTC
NA	TRBV29-1	TRBJ2-1	NA	CSVERLFDSRNEQFF	TGCAGCGTTGAAAGACTCTTCGACTCCCGTAATGAGCAGTTCTTC
NA	TRBV6-5	TRBJ1-3	TRBD1	CASSYAGGSGNTIYF	TGTGCCAGCAGTTACGCAGGGGGCAGCGGAAACACCATATATTTT
NA	TRBV18	TRBJ1-6	NA	CASSPAVSDSPLHF	TGTGCCAGCTCGCCTGCCGTGTCGGATTCACCCCTCCACTTT
NA	TRBV19	TRBJ1-1	NA	CASSVGSTEAGKAFF	TGTGCCAGTAGTGTGGGGAGTACTGAAGCTGGTAAAGCTTTCTTT
NA	TRBV5-6	TRBJ1-6	NA	CASSSWAHNSPLHF	TGTGCCAGCAGCTCCTGGGCCCATAATTCACCCCTCCACTTT
NA	TRBV19	TRBJ2-1	TRBD2	CASKVAGGNSYNEQFF	TGTGCCAGTAAAGTGGCGGGGGGGAACTCCTACAATGAGCAGTTCTTC
NA	TRBV6-5	TRBJ1-2	NA	CASLDRQYYYGYTF	TGTGCCAGCCTAGACAGGCAGTATTACTATGGCTACACCTTC
NA	TRBV18	TRBJ1-1	NA	CASSEDRNTEAFF	TGTGCCAGCTCAGAGGACAGGAACACTGAAGCTTTCTTT
NA	TRBV27	TRBJ1-2	NA	CASSLSGQGVYGYTF	TGTGCCAGCAGTTTATCGGGGCAGGGAGTCTATGGCTACACCTTC
NA	TRBV27	TRBJ2-1	TRBD2	CASSLAASGDEQFF	TGTGCCAGCAGTTTAGCCGCTAGCGGGGATGAGCAGTTCTTC
once	TRBV6-6	TRBJ1-1	TRBD1	CASSLIRLGQGETEAFF	TGTGCCAGCAGTCTGATCCGTCTCGGACAGGGGGAGACTGAAGCTTTCTTT
NA	TRBV28	TRBJ2-7	TRBD1	CASSPDREPVYEQYF	TGTGCCAGCAGTCCTGACAGGGAACCAGTCTACGAGCAGTACTTC
once	TRBV7-9	TRBJ1-2	NA	CASIRARDDGYTF	TGTGCCAGCATCAGAGCCAGAGACGATGGCTACACCTTC
NA	TRBV10-3	TRBJ1-2	NA	CAISESTTTYGYTF	TGTGCCATCAGTGAGTCGACGACAACATATGGCTACACCTTC
NA	TRBV6-5	TRBJ1-1	NA	CASLRVGNTEAFF	TGTGCCAGCCTTAGGGTCGGGAACACTGAAGCTTTCTTT
once	TRBV3-1/TRBV3-2	TRBJ1-3	NA	CASSPGQSTYTIYF	TGTGCCAGCAGCCCGGGGCAGAGCACGTACACCATATATTTT
NA	TRBV2	TRBJ2-1	TRBD2	CASSTSGGTYNEQFF	TGTGCCAGCAGTACTAGCGGGGGAACCTACAATGAGCAGTTCTTC
NA	TRBV18	TRBJ2-1	TRBD2	CASSQGRDEQFF	TGTGCCAGCTCACAGGGGAGGGATGAGCAGTTCTTC
NA	TRBV7-9	TRBJ1-4	TRBD1	CASSQGTGSEKLFF	TGTGCCAGCAGCCAAGGGACAGGGAGCGAAAAACTGTTTTTT
NA	TRBV27	TRBJ1-1	NA	CASSYPPGRETEAFF	TGTGCCAGCAGTTACCCCCCGGGCAGGGAGACTGAAGCTTTCTTT
few	TRBV7-9	TRBJ1-1	NA	CASSFSGFGNTEAFF	TGTGCCAGCAGCTTCTCGGGGTTCGGGAACACTGAAGCTTTCTTT
NA	TRBV7-8	TRBJ1-2	TRBD1	CASSDQGARGYTF	TGTGCCAGCAGCGACCAGGGGGCTCGGGGCTACACCTTC
NA	TRBV6-2/TRBV6-3	TRBJ1-6	NA	CASSSTPRGTSSYNSPLHF	TGTGCCAGCAGTTCAACACCAAGAGGAACGAGCTCCTATAATTCACCCCTCCACTTT
NA	TRBV2	TRBJ2-7	NA	CASTGRPYDSLGYEQYF	TGTGCCAGCACCGGCCGTCCTTATGACTCCTTGGGCTACGAGCAGTACTTC
NA	TRBV9	TRBJ2-1	TRBD2	CASSAHLAGLYNEQFF	TGTGCCAGCAGCGCACATTTAGCGGGGCTCTACAATGAGCAGTTCTTC
NA	TRBV7-9	TRBJ1-1	NA	CASRSLPNTEAFF	TGTGCCAGCAGGAGTCTCCCGAACACTGAAGCTTTCTTT
NA	TRBV19	TRBJ2-3	TRBD2	CASSMPGLAGEGDTQYF	TGTGCCAGTAGTATGCCGGGACTAGCGGGAGAGGGAGATACGCAGTATTTT
NA	TRBV5-1	TRBJ1-2	NA	CASSLVGVTYGYTF	TGCGCCAGCAGCTTGGTCGGGGTTACGTATGGCTACACCTTC
NA	TRBV18	TRBJ1-5	NA	CASSGMGQPQHF	TGTGCCAGCTCGGGGATGGGTCAGCCCCAGCATTTT
NA	TRBV6-5	TRBJ2-1	NA	CASSSADSYNEQFF	TGTGCCAGCAGTTCAGCGGACTCCTACAATGAGCAGTTCTTC
NA	TRBV7-9	TRBJ2-1	NA	CASSLGTGDEQFF	TGTGCCAGCAGCTTGGGGACGGGCGATGAGCAGTTCTTC
NA	TRBV7-8	TRBJ2-7	NA	CASSPRAGSSYEQYF	TGTGCCAGCAGCCCTCGGGCAGGTTCCTCCTACGAGCAGTACTTC
NA	TRBV5-1	TRBJ1-1	TRBD1	CASRVRSSTGTINTEAFF	TGCGCCAGCAGAGTGAGGTCCTCGACAGGGACGATTAACACTGAAGCTTTCTTT
NA	TRBV25-1	TRBJ2-2	TRBD2	CASSNRGLAGANPGELFF	TGTGCCAGCAGTAACCGGGGACTAGCGGGAGCAAACCCCGGGGAGCTGTTTTTT
NA	TRBV6-5	TRBJ1-3	NA	CASMVDNSGNTIYF	TGTGCCAGCATGGTGGACAACTCTGGAAACACCATATATTTT
NA	TRBV10-2	TRBJ2-1	TRBD2	CASQTSGYNEQFF	TGCGCCAGCCAAACTAGCGGGTACAATGAGCAGTTCTTC
NA	TRBV15	TRBJ2-7	TRBD1	CATSRDPPGTGPSYEQYF	TGTGCCACCAGCAGAGATCCCCCCGGGACAGGGCCTTCCTACGAGCAGTACTTC
NA	TRBV6-5	TRBJ1-6	NA	CASEPGRYNSPLHF	TGTGCCAGCGAGCCGGGACGATATAATTCACCCCTCCACTTT
NA	TRBV2	TRBJ1-4	NA	CASVTLTTNEKLFF	TGTGCCAGCGTCACCTTAACAACTAATGAAAAACTGTTTTTT